The rows below give T cell receptor beta chains drawn from one sample of a study of blood T cell repertoires in COVID-19. The protocol was immunoSEQ multiplex PCR, while the TCRdb copy is restricted to in-frame clones and leaves out a portion. The data show 55,000 to 80,000 clones, roughly 90% seen once. The sample taken for sequencing was peripheral blood. The receptors shown here come from a woman in her sixties with acute or convalescent COVID-19. The conserved cysteine and the conserved F or W are not part of the CDR3 here.

TRBJ1-1 | TRBV6-5 | ASSPQQTGADRF
TRBJ1-4 | TRBV5-4 | ASSLDLGGATNEKLF
TRBJ1-1 | TRBV7-9 | ASSPTGENTEAF
TRBJ2-2 | TRBV6-5 | ASSYLSGTGELF
TRBJ2-1 | TRBV7-2 | ASSLGGASLAGVRNEQF
TRBJ2-4 | TRBV6-1 | ASSEGGAKNIQY
TRBJ1-1 | TRBV25-1 | ASSEYGTEAF
TRBJ1-1 | TRBV24-1 | ATRRQGDTEAF
TRBJ1-2 | TRBV5-1 | ASSSTAGGGNYGYT
TRBJ1-2 | TRBV6-5 | ASSPTGAKNYGYT
TRBJ1-2 | TRBV2 | ASRRDSWRDGYT
TRBJ1-5 | TRBV18 | ASSRDTTSNQPQH
TRBJ2-1 | TRBV7-9 | ASSLVVGLGNNEQF
TRBJ1-2 | TRBV6-6 | ASNGNRGSLYGYT
TRBJ1-1 | TRBV4-1 | ASSHPRGRPHHGTEAF
TRBJ2-1 | TRBV7-9 | ASSLVPPFTSGRGEQF
TRBJ1-6 | TRBV27 | ASSDREQSPLH
TRBJ1-3 | TRBV7-2 | ASSLNGRGSGNTIY
TRBJ1-3 | TRBV5-1 | ASSWASSGNTIY
TRBJ2-3 | TRBV29-1 | SVRGDTDTQY
TRBJ1-6 | TRBV2 | ASSSRGGVGNSPLH
TRBJ1-5 | TRBV19 | ASSYEGVAQPQH
TRBJ1-1 | TRBV6-5 | ASSKIAGTEAF
TRBJ2-5 | TRBV29-1 | SVALGLAGGQETQY
TRBJ1-2 | TRBV11-2 | ASSLGQGAVYGYT
TRBJ2-3 | TRBV29-1 | SVETGSADTQY
TRBJ2-2 | TRBV5-1 | ASSLDRPPGYDTGELF
TRBJ1-2 | TRBV15 | ATSSGGVYGYT
TRBJ1-1 | TRBV3-1/TRBV3-2 | ASSQVAGGTEAF
TRBJ1-6 | TRBV28 | ASRSGTGPLH
TRBJ1-1 | TRBV27 | ASRPQGVGGLGNTEAF
TRBJ1-1 | TRBV30 | AWTRLMNTEAF
TRBJ1-5 | TRBV7-2 | ASSLALTGPQH
TRBJ1-2 | TRBV6-2/TRBV6-3 | ASSPDRAYGYT
TRBJ1-2 | TRBV6-2/TRBV6-3 | ASSNGQGSGYT
TRBJ1-2 | TRBV5-5 | ASSLAGQNYGYT
TRBJ2-3 | TRBV5-6 | ASSGRVAGTDTQY
TRBJ1-2 | TRBV5-1 | ASEQGDGNYGYT
TRBJ1-5 | TRBV20-1 | SASWGGARQPQH
TRBJ2-4 | TRBV6-1 | ASSDHTKNIQY
TRBJ2-2 | TRBV6-2/TRBV6-3 | ASSYGRVGGELF
TRBJ1-4 | TRBV11-2 | ASSSGQGNEKLF
TRBJ2-3 | TRBV5-4 | ASSFSGSRTDTQY
TRBJ2-1 | TRBV7-9 | ASSTTSGGDEQF
TRBJ1-3 | TRBV10-3 | ATWDSGNTIY
TRBJ1-2 | TRBV12-5 | ASGLVLNYGYT
TRBJ1-1 | TRBV7-9 | ASSLGFGANTEAF
TRBJ2-1 | TRBV4-1 | ASSQGLAGPSNEQF
TRBJ1-2 | TRBV7-9 | ASSLAMEGAGGYT
TRBJ1-5 | TRBV3-1/TRBV3-2 | ASSPRAGGSNQPQH